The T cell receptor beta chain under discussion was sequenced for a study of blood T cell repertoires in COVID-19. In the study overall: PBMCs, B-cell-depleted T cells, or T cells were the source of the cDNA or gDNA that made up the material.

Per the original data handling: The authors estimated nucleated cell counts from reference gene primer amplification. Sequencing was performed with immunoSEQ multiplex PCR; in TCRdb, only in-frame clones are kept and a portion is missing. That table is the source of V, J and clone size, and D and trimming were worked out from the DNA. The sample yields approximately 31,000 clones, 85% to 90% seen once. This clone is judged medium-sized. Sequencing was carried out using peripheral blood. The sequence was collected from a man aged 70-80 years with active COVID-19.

The CDR3 bases are TGTGCCAGCAGTGAAGGGACTAGCGGGACAGATACGCAGTATTTT. This gives the protein CASSEGTSGTDTQYF. The genes are TRBV6-4 and TRBJ2-3; TRBD2 matches 12 bases. The CDR3 is 15 residues long. Per the germline V gene, CDR1 is MRHNA and CDR2 is SNTAGT. Losses at the gene ends were 3 bases for V and 3 bases for J; bases not matched to a gene: 1.